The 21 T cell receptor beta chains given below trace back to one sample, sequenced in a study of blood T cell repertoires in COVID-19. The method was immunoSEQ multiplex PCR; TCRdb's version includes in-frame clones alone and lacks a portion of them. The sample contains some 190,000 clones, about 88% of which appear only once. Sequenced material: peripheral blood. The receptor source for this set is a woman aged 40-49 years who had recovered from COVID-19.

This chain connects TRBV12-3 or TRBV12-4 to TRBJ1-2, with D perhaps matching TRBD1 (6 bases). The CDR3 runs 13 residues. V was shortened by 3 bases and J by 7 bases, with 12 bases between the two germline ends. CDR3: CASSLGAETGYTF. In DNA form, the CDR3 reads TGTGCCAGCAGTTTGGGGGCAGAGACTGGCTACACCTTC.

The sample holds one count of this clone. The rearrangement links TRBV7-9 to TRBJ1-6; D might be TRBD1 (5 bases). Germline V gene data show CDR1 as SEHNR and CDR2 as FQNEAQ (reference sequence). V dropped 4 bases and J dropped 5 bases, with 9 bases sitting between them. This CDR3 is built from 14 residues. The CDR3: CASSSAGDNSPLHF. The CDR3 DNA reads TGTGCCAGCAGCTCTGCGGGGGATAATTCACCCCTCCACTTT.

CDR3 nucleotides: TGTGCCAGCAGCCCGGGACTAGCAGTATACAATGAGCAGTTCTTC. Its translation: CASSPGLAVYNEQFF. The chain links TRBV11-3 to TRBJ2-1; 9 nucleotides agree with TRBD2. CDR1 SGHNT and CDR2 YENEEA come from the germline V gene. This CDR3 has 15 residues. Trimming removed 5 bases from V and 4 bases from J; junction bases left unmatched: 6.

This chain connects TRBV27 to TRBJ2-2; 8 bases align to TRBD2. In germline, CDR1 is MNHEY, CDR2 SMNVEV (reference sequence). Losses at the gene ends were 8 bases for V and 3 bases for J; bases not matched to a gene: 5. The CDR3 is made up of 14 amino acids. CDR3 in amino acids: CASGAGVDTGELFF. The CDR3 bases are TGTGCCAGCGGAGCGGGGGTCGACACCGGGGAGCTGTTTTTT.

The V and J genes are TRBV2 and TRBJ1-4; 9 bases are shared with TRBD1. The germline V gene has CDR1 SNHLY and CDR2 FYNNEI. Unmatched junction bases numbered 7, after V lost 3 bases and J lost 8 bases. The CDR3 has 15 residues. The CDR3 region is CASSDQGQGWEKLFF. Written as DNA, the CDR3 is TGTGCCAGCAGTGATCAGGGACAGGGTTGGGAAAAACTGTTTTTT.

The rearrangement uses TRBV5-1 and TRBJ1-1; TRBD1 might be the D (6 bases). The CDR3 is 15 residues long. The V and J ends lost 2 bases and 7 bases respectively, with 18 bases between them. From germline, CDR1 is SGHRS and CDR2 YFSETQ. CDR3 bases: TGCGCCAGCAGCTTCGGCAGGGCGGGGGGCGGTGAAGCTTTCTTT. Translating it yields CASSFGRAGGGEAFF.

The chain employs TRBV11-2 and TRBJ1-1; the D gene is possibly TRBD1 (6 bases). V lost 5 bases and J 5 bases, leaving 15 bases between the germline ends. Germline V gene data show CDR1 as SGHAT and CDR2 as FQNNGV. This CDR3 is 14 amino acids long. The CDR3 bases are TGTGCCAGCAGCGCAGGACAGTCGGGGACTGAAGCTTTCTTT. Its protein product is CASSAGQSGTEAFF.

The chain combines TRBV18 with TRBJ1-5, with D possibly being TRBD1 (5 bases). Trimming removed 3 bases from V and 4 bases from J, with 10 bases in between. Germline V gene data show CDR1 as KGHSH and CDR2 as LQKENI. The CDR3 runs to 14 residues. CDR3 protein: CASSPGTSNQPQHF. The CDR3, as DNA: TGTGCCAGCTCACCCGGGACTAGTAATCAGCCCCAGCATTTT. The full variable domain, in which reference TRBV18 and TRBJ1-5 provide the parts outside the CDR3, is NAGVMQNPRHLVRRRGQEARLRCSPMKGHSHVYWYRQLPEEGLKFMVYLQKENIIDESGMPKERFSAEFPKEGPSILRIQQVVRGDSAAYFCASSPGTSNQPQHFGDGTRLSIL.

The CDR3 DNA is TGTGCCAGCAGCCCCCGGACAGGGGGGACCGGGGAGCTGTTTTTT. Translating it yields CASSPRTGGTGELFF. The chain couples TRBV9 to TRBJ2-2, with 10 bases fitting TRBD1. V was pared by 4 bases and J by 5 bases, with 5 bases of the junction left unmatched. CDR1 and CDR2 from the germline V gene are SGDLS and YYNGEE. The CDR3 sequence is 15 residues long.

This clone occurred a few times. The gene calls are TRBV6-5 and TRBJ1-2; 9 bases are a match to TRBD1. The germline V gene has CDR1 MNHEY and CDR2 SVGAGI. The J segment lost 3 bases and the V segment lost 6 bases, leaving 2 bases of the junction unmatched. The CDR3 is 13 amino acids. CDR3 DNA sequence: TGTGCCAGCAGACGGACAGGGGACTATGGCTACACCTTC. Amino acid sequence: CASRRTGDYGYTF.

CDR3 nucleotide sequence: TGCGCCAGCAGCTTGGATCCCGGGAGTTCCTACAATGAGCAGTTCTTC. Encoded protein: CASSLDPGSSYNEQFF. This rearrangement joins TRBV5-1 to TRBJ2-1; a weak D match, TRBD2 (6 bases). The length of the CDR3 is 16 residues. Trimming took 0 bases from V and 1 from J, leaving 11 bases between them. CDR1 is SGHRS and CDR2 is YFSETQ in the germline V gene.

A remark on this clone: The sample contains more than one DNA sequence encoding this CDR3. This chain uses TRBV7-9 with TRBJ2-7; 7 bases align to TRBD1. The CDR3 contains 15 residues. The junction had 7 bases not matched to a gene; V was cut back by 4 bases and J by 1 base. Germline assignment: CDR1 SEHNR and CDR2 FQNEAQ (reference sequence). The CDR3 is CASSSDREVSYEQYF. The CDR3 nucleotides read TGTGCCAGCAGCTCCGACAGGGAAGTATCCTACGAGCAGTACTTC.

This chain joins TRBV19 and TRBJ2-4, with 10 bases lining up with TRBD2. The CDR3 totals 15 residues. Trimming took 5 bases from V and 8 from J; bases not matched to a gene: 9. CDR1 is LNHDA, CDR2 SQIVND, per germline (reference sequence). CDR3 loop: CASSPTSGYAHIQYF. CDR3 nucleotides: TGTGCCAGTAGTCCGACTAGCGGGTACGCCCACATTCAGTACTTC.

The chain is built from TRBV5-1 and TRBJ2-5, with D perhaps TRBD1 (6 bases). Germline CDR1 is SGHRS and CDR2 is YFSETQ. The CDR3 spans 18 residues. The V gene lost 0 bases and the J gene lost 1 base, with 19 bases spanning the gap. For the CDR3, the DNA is TGCGCCAGCAGCTTGGCCGGGCAGGGGATGGGTTTCCAAGAGACCCAGTACTTC. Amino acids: CASSLAGQGMGFQETQYF.

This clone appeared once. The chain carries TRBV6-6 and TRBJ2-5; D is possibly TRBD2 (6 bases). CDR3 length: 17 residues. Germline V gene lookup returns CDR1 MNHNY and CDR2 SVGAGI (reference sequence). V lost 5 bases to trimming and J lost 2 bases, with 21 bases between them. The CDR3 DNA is TGTGCCAGCAGTCGGACCCCAGGCGGGGCTCTACAAGAGACCCAGTACTTC. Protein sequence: CASSRTPGGALQETQYF.

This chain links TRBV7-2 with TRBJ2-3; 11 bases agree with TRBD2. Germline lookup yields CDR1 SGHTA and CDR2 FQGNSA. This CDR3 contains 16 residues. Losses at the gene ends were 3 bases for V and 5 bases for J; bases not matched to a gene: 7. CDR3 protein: CASSLVAGGRGDTQYF. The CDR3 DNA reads TGTGCCAGCAGCTTGGTAGCGGGAGGGCGTGGAGATACGCAGTATTTT.

The CDR3: CASSPPSQGRNTIYF. The CDR3, as DNA: TGTGCCAGCTCACCACCGAGCCAGGGGCGAAACACCATATATTTT. The chain employs TRBV18 and TRBJ1-3; D possibly corresponds to TRBD1 (6 bases). Trimming pared 0 bases from V and 5 bases from J, leaving 11 bases between. The CDR3 runs to 15 residues. Germline V gene data show CDR1 as KGHSH and CDR2 as LQKENI.

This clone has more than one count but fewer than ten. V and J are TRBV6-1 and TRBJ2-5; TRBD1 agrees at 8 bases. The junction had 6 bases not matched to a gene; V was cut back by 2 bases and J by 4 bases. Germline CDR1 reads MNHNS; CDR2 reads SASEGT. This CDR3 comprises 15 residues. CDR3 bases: TGTGCCAGCAGTGAACGCAGGGGGCGGGGAGAGACCCAGTACTTC. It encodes CASSERRGRGETQYF.

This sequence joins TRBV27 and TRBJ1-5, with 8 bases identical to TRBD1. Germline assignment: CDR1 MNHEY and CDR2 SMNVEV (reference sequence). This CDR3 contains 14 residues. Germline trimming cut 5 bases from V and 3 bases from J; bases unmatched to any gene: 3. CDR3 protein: CASSGQGSNQPQHF. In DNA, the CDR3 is TGTGCCAGCAGTGGACAGGGTTCCAATCAGCCCCAGCATTTT.

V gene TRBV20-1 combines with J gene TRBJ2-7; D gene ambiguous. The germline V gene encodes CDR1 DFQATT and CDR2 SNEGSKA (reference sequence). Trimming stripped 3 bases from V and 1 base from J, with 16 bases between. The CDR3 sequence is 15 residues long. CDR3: CSASVTLPQSYEQYF. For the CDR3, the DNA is TGCAGTGCTAGTGTGACTCTTCCCCAATCCTACGAGCAGTACTTC.

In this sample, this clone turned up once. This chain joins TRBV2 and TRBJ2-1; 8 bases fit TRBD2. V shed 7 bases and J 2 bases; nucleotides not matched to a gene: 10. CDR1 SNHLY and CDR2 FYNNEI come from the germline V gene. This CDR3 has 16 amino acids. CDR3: CASTLGAGGTYNEQFF. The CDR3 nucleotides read TGTGCCAGCACGTTAGGGGCGGGGGGAACCTACAATGAGCAGTTCTTC.